A single sample is the source of the 29 T cell receptor beta chains below, sequenced in a study of response to subunit inactivated influenza vaccine. TCRdb reprocessed the RT-PCR reads via MiXCR and lists one record per CDR3 protein. The sample gives about 160,000 distinct CDR3 sequences, about a tenth of which show up once; 12% is in the top ten. This material consisted of non-naive T cells sorted from PBMCs, taken 35 to 45 days after vaccination. Receptor source: a man aged 45-65 years who received an inactivated influenza vaccine.

This clonotype was seen a few times. One junction end does not reproduce the germline sequence, and a read error may be involved. The chain employs TRBV7-9 and TRBJ2-1; 11 bases are shared with TRBD2. This CDR3 contains 15 residues. Germline loops: CDR1 SEHNR, CDR2 FQNEAQ (reference sequence). CDR3 sequence: CASSFSGRAVNDQFF. The CDR3 region has the DNA TGTGCCAGCAGCTTTAGCGGGAGGGCCGTTAATGATCAGTTCTTC.

The chain joins TRBV19 to TRBJ1-1; no clear D gene. The CDR3 contains 13 residues. V was clipped by 7 bases and J by 1 base, with 10 bases between them. Looked up from germline, CDR1 is LNHDA and CDR2 is SQIVND (reference sequence). Written as DNA, the CDR3 is TGTGCCAGTAAAGACCGTCCGAACACTGAAGCTTTCTTT. This codes for CASKDRPNTEAFF.

V and J are TRBV12-3 or TRBV12-4 and TRBJ2-7; D might be TRBD1 (6 bases). This CDR3 contains 14 residues. With 3 bases removed from V and 0 bases from J, the gap between germline ends came to 9 bases. The CDR3, as DNA: TGTGCCAGCAGTTTTTCGGACAGCTCCTACGAGCAGTACTTC. It yields the protein CASSFSDSSYEQYF.

The chain employs TRBV20-1 and TRBJ2-5; D assignment may be TRBD1 or TRBD2 (5 bases each). The germline CDR1 and CDR2 sequences are DFQATT and SNEGSKA (reference sequence). V lost 4 bases, J lost 1 base, and 16 bases lay in between. The CDR3 totals 15 residues. The CDR3 loop reads CSATGWGIGQETQYF. In DNA form, the CDR3 reads TGCAGTGCTACGGGCTGGGGGATAGGCCAAGAGACCCAGTACTTC.

This clonotype was observed a few times. The rearrangement joins TRBV28 to TRBJ2-1; TRBD2 matches 9 bases. The CDR3 is made up of 16 amino acids. The germline V gene encodes CDR1 MDHEN and CDR2 SYDVKM. Trimming cost V 4 bases and J 8 bases; bases outside gene matches: 12. The CDR3 loop is CASSYKPGLAGHEQFF. Here the CDR3 DNA reads TGTGCCAGCAGTTACAAGCCGGGACTAGCCGGGCATGAGCAGTTCTTC.

There are a few counts of this clonotype. The rearrangement uses TRBV11-1 and TRBJ2-2; D possibly uses TRBD1 or TRBD2 (6 bases each). Per the germline V gene, CDR1 is SGHAT and CDR2 is FQDESV (reference sequence). Trimming pared 1 base from V and 5 bases from J, leaving 11 bases between. The CDR3 covers 15 residues. The CDR3: CASSLGGALTGELFF. DNA of the CDR3: TGTGCCAGCAGCTTAGGGGGGGCGCTGACCGGGGAGCTGTTTTTT. The full variable domain, in which reference TRBV11-1 and TRBJ2-2 provide the parts outside the CDR3, is EAEVAQSPRYKITEKSQAVAFWCDPISGHATLYWYRQILGQGPELLVQFQDESVVDDSQLPKDRFSAERLKGVDSTLKIQPAELGDSAMYLCASSLGGALTGELFFGEGSRLTVL.

This clonotype was seen many times. The CDR3, as DNA: TGTGCCAGCAGCTCCGAGACAGGGGGAAGCACAGATACGCAGTATTTT. Its protein product is CASSSETGGSTDTQYF. The chain has TRBV5-6 and TRBJ2-3; 9 bases are shared with TRBD1. The CDR3 is 16 residues long. V trimming: 3 bases; J trimming: 0 bases; junction bases outside the gene matches: 5. Germline V gene sequence: CDR1 SGHDT, CDR2 YYEEEE.

This clonotype was seen more than once but under ten times. The chain employs TRBV7-9 and TRBJ1-2; possibly TRBD1 for D (6 bases). Trimming shortened V by 5 bases and J by 3 bases, and 16 bases separated the two germline ends. Germline lookup yields CDR1 SEHNR and CDR2 FQNEAQ (reference sequence). The CDR3 length is 15 residues. This CDR3 reads CASSGSWGPDYGYTF. The CDR3 region has the DNA TGTGCCAGCAGCGGCTCTTGGGGGCCCGACTATGGCTACACCTTC.

This clonotype has a count of ten or more. CDR3: CSGGGAPQETQYF. The CDR3 region has the DNA TGCAGCGGGGGGGGGGCACCGCAAGAGACCCAGTACTTC. The chain couples TRBV29-1 to TRBJ2-5; a possible D gene is TRBD2 (7 bases). Between the trimmed V and J ends, which lost 7 bases and 2 bases, there was a span of 14 bases. The germline gives CDR1 SQVTM, CDR2 ANQGSEA. The CDR3 has 13 amino acids.

This sequence joins TRBV5-4 and TRBJ2-5, with 8 nucleotides matching TRBD1. The germline gives CDR1 SGHNT, CDR2 YYREEE (reference sequence). The trim removed 4 bases at V and 5 bases at J, leaving 7 bases unmatched. This CDR3 comprises 14 residues. As DNA, the CDR3 is TGTGCCAGCAGCCCGACAGGGGAAAGGGAGACCCAGTACTTC. Translated, it gives CASSPTGERETQYF.

This clonotype was seen repeatedly, ten times or more. The chain uses TRBV6-1 and TRBJ2-2; D call uncertain. The CDR3 has 12 amino acids. V was cut by 7 bases and J by 3 bases, with 6 bases left in between. CDR1 is MNHNS, CDR2 SASEGT, per germline. The chain's CDR3 is CASIRDTGELFF. For the CDR3, the DNA is TGTGCCAGCATTCGGGACACCGGGGAGCTGTTTTTT.

The chain is built from TRBV28 and TRBJ1-6, with 9 bases identical to TRBD1. With 6 bases clipped from V and 5 bases from J, the junction kept 11 bases outside the gene matches. Germline loops: CDR1 MDHEN, CDR2 SYDVKM. The CDR3 has 17 residues. CDR3 DNA sequence: TGTGCCAGCAGGTCACCGGGACAGGGTGGCAATAATTCACCCCTCCACTTT. Translated: CASRSPGQGGNNSPLHF. The entire variable domain, with the rest obtained from reference TRBV28 and TRBJ1-6, is as follows: DVKVTQSSRYLVKRTGEKVFLECVQDMDHENMFWYRQDPGLGLRLIYFSYDVKMKEKGDIPEGYSVSREKKERFSLILESASTNQTSMYLCASRSPGQGGNNSPLHFGNGTRLTVT.

CDR3 in amino acids: CASSPGRGYNSPLHF. The CDR3 coding sequence is TGTGCCAGCAGCCCTGGCCGGGGGTATAATTCACCCCTCCACTTT. The rearrangement uses TRBV11-2 and TRBJ1-6; D may be TRBD1 (5 bases). The germline V and J ends were trimmed by 5 bases and 4 bases, with 12 bases remaining between them. Germline V gene sequence: CDR1 SGHAT, CDR2 FQNNGV. The CDR3 runs 15 residues.

This chain connects TRBV20-1 to TRBJ1-6; tentatively, D is TRBD1 (5 bases). V was clipped by 6 bases and J by 7 bases, with 16 bases between them. CDR1 is DFQATT and CDR2 is SNEGSKA in the germline V gene (reference sequence). This CDR3 has 14 residues. The CDR3 loop is CSARGGRANSPLHF. The CDR3 DNA reads TGCAGTGCAAGGGGTGGCAGGGCCAATTCACCCCTCCACTTT.

The chain has TRBV19 and TRBJ1-5; 7 nucleotides align to TRBD1. This CDR3 is built from 13 residues. Trimming cost V 7 bases and J 3 bases; bases outside gene matches: 3. Germline assignment: CDR1 LNHDA and CDR2 SQIVND (reference sequence). The CDR3 region has the DNA TGTGCCAGTACCGACAGGGCCAATCAGCCCCAGCATTTT. Encoded protein: CASTDRANQPQHF.

The rearrangement links TRBV24-1 to TRBJ2-2; the match to TRBD1 covers 7 bases. Unmatched junction bases numbered 1, after V lost 2 bases and J lost 2 bases. CDR3 size: 15 residues. Germline CDR1 is KGHDR and CDR2 is SFDVKD. The CDR3 region has the DNA TGTGCCACCAGTGATTGGACAGGAAACACCGGGGAGCTGTTTTTT. Translating it yields CATSDWTGNTGELFF.

This clonotype was seen a few times. This sequence joins TRBV2 and TRBJ1-1; 7 nucleotides agree with TRBD1. This CDR3 spans 13 amino acids. CDR1 SNHLY and CDR2 FYNNEI come from the germline V gene. Losses at the gene ends were 7 bases for V and 0 bases for J; bases not matched to a gene: 2. In DNA, the CDR3 is TGTGCCAGCACCGGACAGGTGAACACTGAAGCTTTCTTT. Its translation: CASTGQVNTEAFF.

This clonotype has just a few counts. Here the CDR3 reads CASSPRQTTVNTEAFF. For the CDR3, the DNA is TGTGCCAGCAGCCCCAGACAGACCACCGTGAACACTGAAGCTTTCTTT. V is TRBV7-9 and J is TRBJ1-1; a weak D match, TRBD1 (5 bases). Germline V lookup: CDR1 SEHNR, CDR2 FQNEAQ (reference sequence). CDR3 length: 16 residues. Trimming stripped 5 bases from V and 0 bases from J, with 16 bases between. Combining the CDR3 with reference TRBV7-9 and TRBJ1-1 gives the whole variable domain DTGVSQNPRHKITKRGQNVTFRCDPISEHNRLYWYRQTLGQGPEFLTYFQNEAQLEKSRLLSDRFSAERPKGSFSTLEIQRTEQGDSAMYLCASSPRQTTVNTEAFFGQGTRLTVV.

V and J are TRBV7-9 and TRBJ1-1, with TRBD1 as a possible D gene (6 bases). V was cut by 1 base and J by 1 base, with 13 bases left in between. CDR1 SEHNR and CDR2 FQNEAQ come from the germline V gene (reference sequence). This CDR3 comprises 16 residues. CDR3 loop: CASSLGAGGWNTEAFF. In DNA, the CDR3 is TGTGCCAGCAGCTTAGGGGCGGGGGGCTGGAACACTGAAGCTTTCTTT.

This clonotype was detected many times. The chain employs TRBV12-3 or TRBV12-4 and TRBJ2-5, with D uncertain. The CDR3 is 13 residues long. Between the trimmed V and J ends, which lost 3 bases and 5 bases, there was a span of 10 bases. The CDR3 bases are TGTGCCAGCAGTTTTGGCTATGGGGAGACCCAGTACTTC. Protein product: CASSFGYGETQYF.

This clonotype appeared a few times. The chain combines TRBV25-1 with TRBJ1-6, with 7 bases fitting TRBD1. The CDR3 spans 14 residues. V lost 4 bases and J lost 5; bases outside the gene matches: 2. Per germline, CDR1 MGHDK and CDR2 SYGVNS. CDR3 sequence (DNA): TGTGCCAGCAGTGCGGGACAGCATAATTCACCCCTCCACTTT. It translates to CASSAGQHNSPLHF. Looking up the rest from reference TRBV25-1 and TRBJ1-6 gives the full variable domain: EADIYQTPRYLVIGTGKKITLECSQTMGHDKMYWYQQDPGMELHLIHYSYGVNSTEKGDLSSESTVSRIRTEHFPLTLESARPSHTSQYLCASSAGQHNSPLHFGNGTRLTVT.

In this sample, this clonotype turned up once. A junction end diverges from the germline sequence, so it may reflect a read error. The chain couples TRBV2 to TRBJ2-7; D remains ambiguous. The CDR3 has 12 amino acids. The germline gives CDR1 SNHLY, CDR2 FYNNEI. The CDR3 loop is CVSTPTPYEQYF. In DNA form, the CDR3 reads TGTGTCAGCACCCCCACCCCCTACGAGCAGTACTTC.

This chain uses TRBV12-3 or TRBV12-4 with TRBJ1-2; 7 bases agree with TRBD1. CDR3 length equals 12 residues. With V trimmed by 6 bases and J by 5 bases, 3 bases remained unmatched. The CDR3 loop is CASSDRVYGYTF. The CDR3 DNA is TGTGCCAGCAGCGACAGGGTGTATGGCTACACCTTC.

This clonotype was counted between two and nine times. The chain couples TRBV4-3 to TRBJ1-4, with 8 bases matching TRBD1. Per germline, CDR1 LGHNA and CDR2 YSLEER. The CDR3 spans 15 residues. The ends lost 2 bases at V and 5 bases at J; junction bases unmatched: 4. The CDR3 reads CASSQLTGENEKLFF. CDR3 in DNA: TGCGCCAGCAGCCAATTGACAGGGGAGAATGAAAAACTGTTTTTT.

This clonotype has just a few counts. The genes are TRBV5-1 and TRBJ2-3; 13 bases fit TRBD2. The germline CDR1 and CDR2 sequences are SGHRS and YFSETQ. The CDR3 runs to 16 residues. Germline trimming cut 5 bases from V and 5 bases from J; bases unmatched to any gene: 8. The CDR3: CASRAELAGGRDTQYF. In DNA, the CDR3 is TGCGCCAGCAGGGCAGAACTAGCGGGAGGGCGAGATACGCAGTATTTT. Based on the CDR3 plus reference TRBV5-1 and TRBJ2-3, the full variable domain is KAGVTQTPRYLIKTRGQQVTLSCSPISGHRSVSWYQQTPGQGLQFLFEYFSETQRNKGNFPGRFSGRQFSNSRSEMNVSTLELGDSALYLCASRAELAGGRDTQYFGPGTRLTVL.

This clonotype has ten or more counts. This chain connects TRBV7-2 to TRBJ2-1; no reliable D call. Per germline, CDR1 SGHTA and CDR2 FQGNSA. The germline V and J ends were trimmed by 0 bases and 12 bases, with 21 bases remaining between them. The CDR3 length is 16 residues. The CDR3 bases are TGTGCCAGCAGCTTAGCGTACGCTAGGGCTCCTTTGGGGCAGTTCTTC. It encodes CASSLAYARAPLGQFF. Full variable domain (missing parts from reference TRBV7-2 and TRBJ2-1): GAGVSQSPSNKVTEKGKDVELRCDPISGHTALYWYRQSLGQGLEFLIYFQGNSAPDKSGLPSDRFSAERTGGSVSTLTIQRTQQEDSAVYLCASSLAYARAPLGQFFGPGTRLTVL.

This clonotype has ten or more counts. This sequence joins TRBV7-2 and TRBJ2-2, with D hard to call. V was pared by 2 bases and J by 4 bases, with 8 bases between. Germline loops: CDR1 SGHTA, CDR2 FQGNSA. The CDR3 extends over 14 amino acids. CDR3 loop: CASSLSYGTGELFF. CDR3 bases: TGTGCCAGCAGCTTATCATACGGCACCGGGGAGCTGTTTTTT.

This clonotype has a count of ten or more. The genes are TRBV4-2 and TRBJ2-1; 9 nucleotides agree with TRBD1. V shed 5 bases, J shed 7 bases, and the junction held 9 bases outside the gene matches. This CDR3 spans 15 amino acids. The germline V gene has CDR1 LGHNA and CDR2 YNFKEQ. Here the CDR3 reads CASSKAWTGVNEQFF. CDR3 DNA sequence: TGTGCCAGCAGCAAGGCCTGGACAGGGGTGAATGAGCAGTTCTTC.

This chain uses TRBV6-6 with TRBJ1-1; D gene unclear. Germline CDR1 reads MNHNY; CDR2 reads SVGAGI (reference sequence). The CDR3 runs to 12 residues. V was pared by 5 bases and J by 3 bases, with 7 bases between. CDR3 nucleotides: TGTGCCAGCAGTCTAGAGGACACTGAAGCTTTCTTT. Translated: CASSLEDTEAFF.